This T cell receptor (beta chain) was identified during a study of PD-1 blockade in classical Hodgkin lymphoma. Study-wide findings and caveats: Reported findings placed baseline TCR diversity lower in newly diagnosed patients (compared with healthy donors). Underlying causes for the observed repertoire differences were not defined, possibly disease activity or prior therapy.

All the patients suffered relapse after autologous stem cell transplantation, and brentuximab vedotin exposure differed. Complete response, partial response or progressive disease was each patient's best response. Using immunoSEQ multiplex PCR, the repertoire was profiled, and TCRdb retains in-frame clones only, with some absent. The sample carries over 50,000 clones, 65% to 85% recorded once. A few counts support this clone. Its antigen remains unidentified. The receptor was isolated from a human donor with classical Hodgkin lymphoma. Sample: peripheral blood mononuclear cells (PBMCs), taken at baseline.

The DNA for the CDR3 is TGCGCCAGCAGCCAAGGCCGGGGACAGGAGAGTGAGCAGTTCTTC. Its translation is CASSQGRGQESEQFF. The chain is built from TRBV4-3 and TRBJ2-1; 8 bases align to TRBD1. The ends lost 1 base at V and 9 bases at J; junction bases unmatched: 8. The CDR3 spans 15 residues. Germline V lookup: CDR1 LGHNA, CDR2 YSLEER.